This T cell receptor beta chain was sequenced for a study of CD4 T cells in lung cancer (dated by TCRdb to the late 2010s). With regard to the full study: In the study, blood T cells from NSCLC patients were screened for responses to candidate mutation-encoded neoepitopes, and neoantigen-specific CD4+ T-cell clones and TCRs were isolated. The frequency of neoantigen-specific clonotypes in tumor resections, non-adjacent lung and cultured T-cell products was tracked by TCRB deep sequencing. Tumor and non-adjacent lung tissue were obtained from a handful of patients undergoing curative-intent resections for stage I-III non-small cell lung cancer. Before blood donation, patients had received treatments including platinum chemotherapy, and some received nivolumab or pembrolizumab. The resected patients had lung adenocarcinoma or squamous cell carcinoma, were aged 60 to 69 at blood donation, and mostly were former smokers. Paper-wide results and their limitations: Some blood-derived responses might be explained by in vitro priming of naive T cells or cross-reactivity rather than by memory responses to the cancer.

Library prep was done by the immunoSEQ multiplex PCR assay. Qiagen DNeasy or QIAamp micro DNA kits were used to isolate DNA, and the Adaptive Biotechnology human TCRB sequencing kit was used to sequence TCRB. An Illumina MiSeq was used to sequence the TCRB libraries. Per the authors' processing: TCRB sequence data were analyzed using the kit provider's software, and tumor enrichment of clonotype templates was assessed with Fisher's exact test. TCRdb carries this immuneACCESS record with in-frame sequences only. Its versions omit some clonotypes, under half of them owing to an unresolved V gene in the studies checked, with the rest unexplained. D and trimming come from the DNA, and the V and J calls and clone size come from that table. The sample profile shows approximately 11,000 clones; over 50% of them were found once. The top ten clonotypes cover 15% of the sample. Non-adjacent lung tissue was collected from the same resection as far as possible from the malignant lesion, at least 3 cm away.

CDR1 and CDR2, per the germline V gene, are SNHLY and FYNNEI. V is cut back by 1 base and J by 0 bases, with 5 bases in the junction unmatched. Its CDR3 holds 17 amino acids, cysteine through phenylalanine. Kept here is only the CDR3 DNA, which spans 51 bases and is read in frame from base 1. On this clone itself: The antigen it binds to is not known. No base-level quality is on record; no much larger clone is a single base apart.

The receptor's source is a man aged 55 to 70 with non-small cell lung cancer. The rearranged chain carries TRBV2 and TRBJ2-3; 9 junctional bases match TRBD2. Material: normal lung tissue taken away from the tumor. This receptor carries the CDR3 CASSEGVTSGSTDTQYF. In nucleotides, the sequence is TGTGCCAGCAGTGAAGGTGTGACTAGCGGTAGCACAGATACGCAGTATTTT.